These T cell receptor beta chains were read from a single sample in a study of regulatory T cells in long-lasting Graves disease. One entry per CDR3 protein, called by TCRdb with MiXCR from the multiplex PCR reads. The sample has 240,000 or so distinct CDR3 sequences, 20% to 25% seen once; the top ten hold approximately 14%. The sequencing here drew on peripheral blood mononuclear cells (PBMCs), taken at new diagnosis, from a patient treated with antithyroid drugs. These receptors all stem from a female donor with Graves disease. The CDR3 runs from the conserved cysteine through the conserved F or W. The D gene is left open where the match is weak. Size is omitted from some rows. Given values are once, few, many or a class for expanded clones.

clone size: many
D gene: .
V gene: TRBV5-1
J gene: TRBJ2-5
CDR3 DNA: TGCGCCAGTGCCCCGGAGTTTCAAGAGACCCAGTACTTC
CDR3 protein: CASAPEFQETQYF

clone size: many
D gene: .
V gene: TRBV12-3/TRBV12-4
J gene: TRBJ2-5
CDR3 DNA: TGTGCCAGCAGGAACCAGGGATTAGAGACCCAGTACTTC
CDR3 protein: CASRNQGLETQYF

clone size: .
D gene: .
V gene: TRBV6-1
J gene: TRBJ2-7
CDR3 DNA: TGTGCCAGCAAAAGGGGGATCTCCTCCTACGAGCAGTACTTC
CDR3 protein: CASKRGISSYEQYF

clone size: many
D gene: .
V gene: TRBV6-2/TRBV6-3
J gene: TRBJ2-7
CDR3 DNA: TGTGCCAGCACTGACCCAAGCGGGCACTCCTACGAGCAGTACTTC
CDR3 protein: CASTDPSGHSYEQYF

clone size: many
D gene: TRBD2
V gene: TRBV28
J gene: TRBJ2-7
CDR3 DNA: TGTGCCAGCAGACGGGGGGGGGTTCGATACGAGCAGTACTTC
CDR3 protein: CASRRGGVRYEQYF

clone size: many
D gene: TRBD1
V gene: TRBV24-1
J gene: TRBJ1-5
CDR3 DNA: TGTGCCACCAGTGACGCCACAGGGGGAGTTTCTCAGCCCCAGCATTTT
CDR3 protein: CATSDATGGVSQPQHF

clone size: .
D gene: TRBD2
V gene: TRBV10-1
J gene: TRBJ2-7
CDR3 DNA: TGCGCCAGCAGACAAGGACTAGCGGGAACCTACGAGCAGTACTTC
CDR3 protein: CASRQGLAGTYEQYF

clone size: many
D gene: .
V gene: TRBV11-3
J gene: TRBJ2-2
CDR3 DNA: TGTGCCAGCAGCATCGGACTACGCGGGGAGCTGTTTTTT
CDR3 protein: CASSIGLRGELFF

clone size: .
D gene: TRBD2
V gene: TRBV13
J gene: TRBJ2-1
CDR3 DNA: TGTGCCAGCAGCGTCGGGACTAGCGGGGGGTTTGAGCAGTTCTTC
CDR3 protein: CASSVGTSGGFEQFF

clone size: many
D gene: TRBD2
V gene: TRBV7-2
J gene: TRBJ2-1
CDR3 DNA: TGTGCCAGCAGCCGCGGGGGTGAGCAGTTCTTC
CDR3 protein: CASSRGGEQFF

clone size: many
D gene: .
V gene: TRBV11-3
J gene: TRBJ2-7
CDR3 DNA: TGTGCCAGCAGCCCGCGGGACGGGTCGACCTACGAGCAGTACTTC
CDR3 protein: CASSPRDGSTYEQYF

clone size: many
D gene: TRBD2
V gene: TRBV20-1
J gene: TRBJ2-7
CDR3 DNA: TGCAGTGCTAGGGGACTAGCGGGAGCGGAGGGGGCCTACGAGCAGTACTTC
CDR3 protein: CSARGLAGAEGAYEQYF

clone size: .
D gene: .
V gene: TRBV19
J gene: TRBJ2-3
CDR3 DNA: TGTGCCAGTAGTATGCGGGATCCAGATACGCAGTATTTT
CDR3 protein: CASSMRDPDTQYF

clone size: many
D gene: TRBD1
V gene: TRBV6-5
J gene: TRBJ1-2
CDR3 DNA: TGTGCCAGCAGTTACTCGATTGGACAGGGCTATGGCTACACCTTC
CDR3 protein: CASSYSIGQGYGYTF

clone size: many
D gene: .
V gene: TRBV3-1
J gene: TRBJ1-2
CDR3 DNA: TGTGCCAGCAGTCGATGGGACGGAAACTATGGCTACACCTTC
CDR3 protein: CASSRWDGNYGYTF

clone size: .
D gene: TRBD2
V gene: TRBV27
J gene: TRBJ2-1
CDR3 DNA: TGTGCCAGCAGCTTAATCCGGACTAGCGGGGGGGCGGGTTCCTACAATGAGCAGTTCTTC
CDR3 protein: CASSLIRTSGGAGSYNEQFF

clone size: many
D gene: TRBD1
V gene: TRBV11-2
J gene: TRBJ1-5
CDR3 DNA: TGTGCCAGCAGCTTGATAGCAGGGGGTGCGTATAGCAATCAGCCCCAGCATTTT
CDR3 protein: CASSLIAGGAYSNQPQHF

clone size: many
D gene: TRBD2
V gene: TRBV7-2
J gene: TRBJ2-1
CDR3 DNA: TGTGCCAGCAGCTTAGCCAGCGGGAGTATCTATGAGCAGTTCTTC
CDR3 protein: CASSLASGSIYEQFF

clone size: many
D gene: TRBD2
V gene: TRBV2
J gene: TRBJ2-6
CDR3 DNA: TGTGCCAGCAGCCACAGCTATAGCGGGGGGCTTGTTAGGGGGGCCAACGTCCTGACTTTC
CDR3 protein: CASSHSYSGGLVRGANVLTF

clone size: many
D gene: TRBD2
V gene: TRBV20-1
J gene: TRBJ2-1
CDR3 DNA: TGCAGTGCAATACTAGCGGAACTAGCCGATGAGCAGTTCTTC
CDR3 protein: CSAILAELADEQFF

clone size: many
D gene: TRBD2
V gene: TRBV3-1
J gene: TRBJ2-3
CDR3 DNA: TGTGCCAGCAGCGAAGAGCGGGGGCGCACAGATACGCAGTATTTT
CDR3 protein: CASSEERGRTDTQYF

clone size: .
D gene: .
V gene: TRBV7-3
J gene: TRBJ1-6
CDR3 DNA: TGTGCCAGCAGCTTGGGACACGGCGGATCCACACCCCTCCACTTT
CDR3 protein: CASSLGHGGSTPLHF

clone size: many
D gene: TRBD2
V gene: TRBV30
J gene: TRBJ2-5
CDR3 DNA: TGTGCCTGGAGGCCTAGCGGAAATTACCAAGAGACCCAGTACTTC
CDR3 protein: CAWRPSGNYQETQYF

clone size: many
D gene: .
V gene: TRBV29-1
J gene: TRBJ1-1
CDR3 DNA: TGCAGCGTCGGGGGGGCGAACACTGAAGCTTTCTTT
CDR3 protein: CSVGGANTEAFF

clone size: .
D gene: TRBD2
V gene: TRBV7-2
J gene: TRBJ2-3
CDR3 DNA: TGTGCCAGCAGCCAATCGCCGGGGGGGAGCACAGATACGCAGTATTTT
CDR3 protein: CASSQSPGGSTDTQYF

clone size: many
D gene: TRBD2
V gene: TRBV2
J gene: TRBJ2-5
CDR3 DNA: TGTGCCAGCAGCGCTGGACTAGCGGGCAGGGGGACCCAGTACTTC
CDR3 protein: CASSAGLAGRGTQYF

clone size: many
D gene: .
V gene: TRBV7-2
J gene: TRBJ2-2
CDR3 DNA: TGTGCCAGCAGCTCTGGACTGTCCGGGGAGCTGTTTTTT
CDR3 protein: CASSSGLSGELFF

clone size: many
D gene: .
V gene: TRBV7-2
J gene: TRBJ2-3
CDR3 DNA: TGTGCCAGCAGGGGTGGTTACCCCACAGATACGCAGTATTTT
CDR3 protein: CASRGGYPTDTQYF

clone size: .
D gene: .
V gene: TRBV6-1
J gene: TRBJ2-2
CDR3 DNA: TGCGCCAGCAGTGACCCGAACACCGGGGAGCTGTTTTTT
CDR3 protein: CASSDPNTGELFF

clone size: .
D gene: TRBD2
V gene: TRBV5-4
J gene: TRBJ2-3
CDR3 DNA: TGTGCCAGCAGCCAAGCAAAAAAAGCGGGAGTCGGCACAGATACGCAGTATTTT
CDR3 protein: CASSQAKKAGVGTDTQYF